This entry describes one T cell receptor (beta chain). The CDR3 is made up of 15 amino acids. The V end was cut by 4 bases, the J end by 3 bases, with 15 bases between. The V gene's germline CDR1 is GTSNPN and CDR2 SVGIG (reference sequence). Measured with immunoSEQ multiplex PCR; TCRdb has only the in-frame clones, and not every one. The data hold some 170,000 clones, with approximately 93% observed a single time. The data are from a study of T cell responses to AZD1222 COVID-19 vaccine. The input for sequencing was peripheral blood, taken 28 days after the second AZD1222 dose. The sequence was collected from an adult who received the AZD1222 COVID-19 vaccine. This chain connects TRBV30 to TRBJ1-4, with D uncertain. CDR3 sequence reads: CAWTRNKGPNEKLFF. The CDR3 DNA is TGTGCCTGGACCCGCAACAAGGGCCCTAATGAAAAACTGTTTTTT.